This T cell receptor (beta chain) appears in the sequencing data of a study of blood T cell repertoires in COVID-19. The data were produced by immunoSEQ multiplex PCR, yet TCRdb's version contains in-frame clones alone and is incomplete. The repertoire holds 300,000 to 400,000 clones, with around 90% as singletons. The CDR3 has 15 amino acids. The germline gives CDR1 MNHNY, CDR2 SVGAGI (reference sequence). Trimming pared 6 bases from V and 1 base from J, leaving 13 bases between. The clonotype originates from a young man with COVID-19, enrolled during active disease. Sample: peripheral blood. The V gene is TRBV6-6, the J gene TRBJ2-1, with TRBD2 as a possible D gene (5 bases). CDR3 coding DNA: TGTGCCAGCAGCCTTCTAGCTCCTTCCTACAATGAGCAGTTCTTC. The encoded protein is CASSLLAPSYNEQFF.